The T cell receptor beta chain described here comes from a study of cytomegalovirus exposure and HLA in healthy donors. Study information: Earlier, 100 million to 130 million unique TCR beta sequences were recovered from about 170 million T cells by an analysis. From HLA-typed donors, an early data release held about 85 million unique TCRs.

Germline V gene sequence: CDR1 SQVTM, CDR2 ANQGSEA. The CDR3 spans 13 residues. The PCR ran on 60 Vbeta and 13 Jbeta primers. This table comes from immunoSEQ multiplex PCR, and its TCRdb copy is limited to in-frame clones, with some not included. The sample contains 70,000 to 85,000 clones, 55% to 75% of which appear only once. Input material: PBMCs. This receptor was identified in a man aged 25 to 40 in good health and CMV-seropositive. The chain joins TRBV29-1 to TRBJ2-5; TRBD1 aligns across 7 bases. The better agreement between TRBJ2-7 and the DNA end casts doubt on the J call. The CDR3 DNA is TGCAGCGTCCGACCGACAGGGTCCTACGAGCAGTACTTC. Encoded protein: CSVRPTGSYEQYF.